The rows below give T cell receptor beta chains drawn from one sample of a study of cytomegalovirus exposure and HLA in healthy donors. Profiled with immunoSEQ multiplex PCR; TCRdb holds only in-frame clones, not every one. The table lists 50,000 or so clones, with around 26% in the top ten. Sequencing was performed on PBMCs. The receptors originated from a man between 35 and 55 years old in good health and CMV-seropositive. Both conserved end residues are part of each CDR3. Each record gives: D gene, V gene, J gene, CDR3 length, CDR3 DNA, CDR3 protein. A D gene is named only where the DNA matches it firmly.

d_gene: TRBD2; v_gene: TRBV4-1; j_gene: TRBJ2-7; len: 16; CDR3nt: TGCGCCAGCAGCCAATCGGCGGGAGGGAAAGGGGTGGAGCAGTACTTC; CDR3aa: CASSQSAGGKGVEQYF
d_gene: .; v_gene: TRBV30; j_gene: TRBJ2-3; len: 15; CDR3nt: TGTGCCTGGAGTGTAGGCGGGGGACACACAGATACGCAGTATTTT; CDR3aa: CAWSVGGGHTDTQYF
d_gene: .; v_gene: TRBV19; j_gene: TRBJ2-7; len: 15; CDR3nt: TGTGCCAGTAGGGAAACCGGGACTGGGACCTACGAGCAGTACTTC; CDR3aa: CASRETGTGTYEQYF
d_gene: .; v_gene: TRBV28; j_gene: TRBJ1-1; len: 14; CDR3nt: TGTGCCAGCAGTTTAGGGGGCTGGGGTACTGAAGCTTTCTTT; CDR3aa: CASSLGGWGTEAFF
d_gene: TRBD1; v_gene: TRBV30; j_gene: TRBJ1-2; len: 15; CDR3nt: TGTGCCGTCCTCGGGACAGGGAGTACTAACTATGGCTACACCTTC; CDR3aa: CAVLGTGSTNYGYTF
d_gene: .; v_gene: TRBV30; j_gene: TRBJ1-5; len: 13; CDR3nt: TGTGCCTGGAGTAAAACGGGTGAGCAGCCCCAGCATTTT; CDR3aa: CAWSKTGEQPQHF
d_gene: TRBD1; v_gene: TRBV6-6; j_gene: TRBJ1-5; len: 15; CDR3nt: TGTGCCAGCAGATACGACAGGGATTTTCCTCAGCCCCAGCATTTT; CDR3aa: CASRYDRDFPQPQHF
d_gene: .; v_gene: TRBV18; j_gene: TRBJ2-1; len: 15; CDR3nt: TGTGCCAGCTCACCACCTTCGACTAGTCTTAATGAGCAGTTCTTC; CDR3aa: CASSPPSTSLNEQFF
d_gene: TRBD2; v_gene: TRBV27; j_gene: TRBJ2-7; len: 16; CDR3nt: TGTGCCAGCAGTTCCCTGACTAGCGGGAGTGGGTATGAGCAGTACTTC; CDR3aa: CASSSLTSGSGYEQYF
d_gene: TRBD1; v_gene: TRBV11-2; j_gene: TRBJ2-7; len: 15; CDR3nt: TGTGCCAGCAGCTACAACAGGGGGGTTTGGTACGAGCAGTACTTC; CDR3aa: CASSYNRGVWYEQYF
d_gene: TRBD1; v_gene: TRBV9; j_gene: TRBJ2-7; len: 16; CDR3nt: TGTGCCAGCAGCAACCCCGGGACAGGGTCAACCTACGAGCAGTACTTC; CDR3aa: CASSNPGTGSTYEQYF
d_gene: TRBD2; v_gene: TRBV28; j_gene: TRBJ2-7; len: 15; CDR3nt: TGTGCCAGCCTTAAACTAGCGGGAGCGGGCTACGAGCAGTACTTC; CDR3aa: CASLKLAGAGYEQYF
d_gene: .; v_gene: TRBV15; j_gene: TRBJ1-2; len: 14; CDR3nt: TGTGCCACCAGCAGAGAGCAGGCAGCCTATGGCTACACCTTC; CDR3aa: CATSREQAAYGYTF
d_gene: .; v_gene: TRBV5-6; j_gene: TRBJ2-6; len: 15; CDR3nt: TGTGCCAGCAGCTTTAGACAGCTGGGGGCCAACGTCCTGACTTTC; CDR3aa: CASSFRQLGANVLTF
d_gene: .; v_gene: TRBV14; j_gene: TRBJ1-1; len: 11; CDR3nt: TGTGCCAGCAGCCAAGTCAATGAAGCTTTCTTT; CDR3aa: CASSQVNEAFF
d_gene: .; v_gene: TRBV19; j_gene: TRBJ2-6; len: 14; CDR3nt: TGTGCCAGTCTTAGCGCCTCTGGGGCCAACGTCCTGACTTTC; CDR3aa: CASLSASGANVLTF
d_gene: .; v_gene: TRBV19; j_gene: TRBJ1-1; len: 16; CDR3nt: TGTGCCAGTAGTATAGTCGGCCAGACTCCGAACACTGAAGCTTTCTTT; CDR3aa: CASSIVGQTPNTEAFF
d_gene: .; v_gene: TRBV6-5; j_gene: TRBJ2-3; len: 14; CDR3nt: TGTGCCAGCACCCGAAGGGGATCCACAGATACGCAGTATTTT; CDR3aa: CASTRRGSTDTQYF
d_gene: .; v_gene: TRBV10-3; j_gene: TRBJ2-5; len: 14; CDR3nt: TGTGCCATCAGGTCAGGGTTGGGCCAAGAGACCCAGTACTTC; CDR3aa: CAIRSGLGQETQYF
d_gene: TRBD1; v_gene: TRBV7-9; j_gene: TRBJ1-1; len: 15; CDR3nt: TGTGCCAGCAGCGCAGAGACAGGGCTGAACACTGAAGCTTTCTTT; CDR3aa: CASSAETGLNTEAFF
d_gene: TRBD1; v_gene: TRBV30; j_gene: TRBJ2-5; len: 13; CDR3nt: TGTGCCCGGGACAGGGGGCGTACGGAGACCCAGTACTTC; CDR3aa: CARDRGRTETQYF
d_gene: .; v_gene: TRBV28; j_gene: TRBJ2-7; len: 14; CDR3nt: TGTGCCAGCAGCCCTGGGCGGGGAGCCTACGAGCAGTACTTC; CDR3aa: CASSPGRGAYEQYF
d_gene: TRBD2; v_gene: TRBV30; j_gene: TRBJ2-3; len: 16; CDR3nt: TGTGCCTGGAGCACGGGACTAGCGGGAGGCGTGGATACGCAGTATTTT; CDR3aa: CAWSTGLAGGVDTQYF
d_gene: TRBD2; v_gene: TRBV4-2; j_gene: TRBJ2-3; len: 15; CDR3nt: TGTGCCAGCAACCGGGGGGGTGAGAGCACAGATACGCAGTATTTT; CDR3aa: CASNRGGESTDTQYF
d_gene: .; v_gene: TRBV4-3; j_gene: TRBJ2-7; len: 13; CDR3nt: TGCGCCAGCAGCCGAGCCTACAGCTACGAGCAGTACTTC; CDR3aa: CASSRAYSYEQYF
d_gene: TRBD2; v_gene: TRBV7-9; j_gene: TRBJ2-5; len: 17; CDR3nt: TGTGCCAGCAGTCTGTCGACTAGCGGGATTGAGTGGGAGACCCAGTACTTC; CDR3aa: CASSLSTSGIEWETQYF
d_gene: .; v_gene: TRBV11-2; j_gene: TRBJ2-7; len: 15; CDR3nt: TGTGCCAGCAGCTTAGTCTTTAGGGGCGACTACGAGCAGTACTTC; CDR3aa: CASSLVFRGDYEQYF
d_gene: TRBD1; v_gene: TRBV6-6; j_gene: TRBJ2-5; len: 15; CDR3nt: TGTGCCAGCAGTTACGGCGACAGGGGTGGCGAGACCCAGTACTTC; CDR3aa: CASSYGDRGGETQYF
d_gene: TRBD1; v_gene: TRBV7-2; j_gene: TRBJ1-2; len: 14; CDR3nt: TGTGCCAGCAGACCTTCAGGGGGCACAATCGGCTACACCTTC; CDR3aa: CASRPSGGTIGYTF
d_gene: .; v_gene: TRBV5-1; j_gene: TRBJ2-1; len: 16; CDR3nt: TGCGCCAGCAGCTACGGGGATACCGATTTTTACAATGAGCAGTTCTTC; CDR3aa: CASSYGDTDFYNEQFF
d_gene: .; v_gene: TRBV4-1; j_gene: TRBJ1-2; len: 14; CDR3nt: TGCGCCAGCAGCCAAGAGACAGGCGATTATGGCTACACCTTC; CDR3aa: CASSQETGDYGYTF
d_gene: TRBD1; v_gene: TRBV5-6; j_gene: TRBJ1-5; len: 14; CDR3nt: TGTGCCAGCAGCTTGGCAGGGGACAGGGAGCCCCAGCATTTT; CDR3aa: CASSLAGDREPQHF
d_gene: TRBD2; v_gene: TRBV6-5; j_gene: TRBJ2-5; len: 15; CDR3nt: TGTGCCAGTTCCCGGACTAGCACGGGTGAAGAGACCCAGTACTTC; CDR3aa: CASSRTSTGEETQYF
d_gene: .; v_gene: TRBV28; j_gene: TRBJ1-1; len: 15; CDR3nt: TGTGCCAGCACCTTAGGGGGGAGGGGGAACACTGAAGCTTTCTTT; CDR3aa: CASTLGGRGNTEAFF
d_gene: TRBD1; v_gene: TRBV2; j_gene: TRBJ1-2; len: 15; CDR3nt: TGTGCCAGCAGTGAAGGGGGACAGGCCCCTTATGGCTACACCTTC; CDR3aa: CASSEGGQAPYGYTF
d_gene: .; v_gene: TRBV11-3; j_gene: TRBJ1-1; len: 13; CDR3nt: TGTGCCAGCAGCCCTGGACACAACACTGAAGCTTTCTTT; CDR3aa: CASSPGHNTEAFF
d_gene: .; v_gene: TRBV23-1; j_gene: TRBJ1-5; len: 17; CDR3nt: TGCGCCAGCAGTCAATCTGTCTGGTTCGCGGTTTGCCAGCCCCAGCATTTT; CDR3aa: CASSQSVWFAVCQPQHF
d_gene: .; v_gene: TRBV11-3; j_gene: TRBJ2-5; len: 15; CDR3nt: TGTGCCAGCAGCTTAGGACGCAGGGCTCAAGAGACCCAGTACTTC; CDR3aa: CASSLGRRAQETQYF
d_gene: .; v_gene: TRBV7-2; j_gene: TRBJ2-1; len: 15; CDR3nt: TGTGCCAGCAGCTTCCCGGGACTCTCCTACAATGAGCAGTTCTTC; CDR3aa: CASSFPGLSYNEQFF
d_gene: TRBD2; v_gene: TRBV23-1; j_gene: TRBJ2-3; len: 17; CDR3nt: TGCGCCAGCAGTCAAGAACGTGCTAGCGGCCGCACAGATACGCAGTATTTT; CDR3aa: CASSQERASGRTDTQYF
d_gene: .; v_gene: TRBV6-1; j_gene: TRBJ2-1; len: 14; CDR3nt: TGTGCCAGCAAGCGTCCCGGCTCCTACAATGAGCAGTTCTTC; CDR3aa: CASKRPGSYNEQFF
d_gene: TRBD2; v_gene: TRBV10-3; j_gene: TRBJ2-7; len: 14; CDR3nt: TGTGCCATCAGGGGTCGGGGGGAGAGTGACGAGCAGTACTTC; CDR3aa: CAIRGRGESDEQYF
d_gene: .; v_gene: TRBV29-1; j_gene: TRBJ2-5; len: 12; CDR3nt: TGCAGCGTTCAACAGGGCGGGGAGACCCAGTACTTC; CDR3aa: CSVQQGGETQYF
d_gene: TRBD2; v_gene: TRBV11-2; j_gene: TRBJ2-1; len: 16; CDR3nt: TGTGCCAGCAGCTTAGATCAGGGCGGGGGGGCGGAAGAGCAGTTCTTC; CDR3aa: CASSLDQGGGAEEQFF
d_gene: TRBD2; v_gene: TRBV5-1; j_gene: TRBJ2-1; len: 14; CDR3nt: TGCGCCAGCAGCCTAGCGGGCTCCCAGCCAAAGCAGTTCTTC; CDR3aa: CASSLAGSQPKQFF
d_gene: .; v_gene: TRBV30; j_gene: TRBJ2-5; len: 13; CDR3nt: TGTGCCTGCCGGTTCCCTCCTCAAGAGACCCAGTACTTC; CDR3aa: CACRFPPQETQYF
d_gene: TRBD2; v_gene: TRBV29-1; j_gene: TRBJ2-1; len: 14; CDR3nt: TGCAGCGTTGACGGGCTAGCGGGAGTCGGTGAGCAGTTCTTC; CDR3aa: CSVDGLAGVGEQFF
d_gene: TRBD1; v_gene: TRBV7-9; j_gene: TRBJ2-7; len: 14; CDR3nt: TGTGCCAGCAGCAGCGGGACAGGGCCCTACGAGCAGTACTTC; CDR3aa: CASSSGTGPYEQYF
d_gene: .; v_gene: TRBV6-5; j_gene: TRBJ2-3; len: 15; CDR3nt: TGTGCCAGCAGTTACAGTGGGGGCCCAACAGATACGCAGTATTTT; CDR3aa: CASSYSGGPTDTQYF
d_gene: TRBD2; v_gene: TRBV28; j_gene: TRBJ2-1; len: 15; CDR3nt: TGTGCCAGCAGAGGGTGGGCTAGCGGCTACAATGAGCAGTTCTTC; CDR3aa: CASRGWASGYNEQFF
d_gene: TRBD1; v_gene: TRBV11-3; j_gene: TRBJ1-1; len: 16; CDR3nt: TGTGCCAGCAGCTCTCGGACAGGGGATATCAACACTGAAGCTTTCTTT; CDR3aa: CASSSRTGDINTEAFF